The source of this T cell receptor beta chain is a study of cytomegalovirus exposure and HLA in healthy donors. Study-wide findings and caveats: The productive fraction for most TCR beta V segments was about 87% or about 30% in an earlier analysis. The sole available immune exposure information was CMV serostatus. Rarity marked most TCR sequences, yet some public TCRs occurred in many donors. In a later analysis, the majority of CMV-associated beta chains seemingly showed HLA restriction.

Worth noting for this clone: The target antigen is unknown.

The PCR made use of 60 Vbeta and 13 Jbeta primers. Generated by immunoSEQ multiplex PCR, the TCRdb table keeps only in-frame clones and is missing some. The sample holds approximately 110,000 clones, about 85% seen once. CDR1 is SGHNT and CDR2 is YYREEE in the germline V gene (reference sequence). CDR3 size: 11 residues. Trimming pared 4 bases from V and 3 bases from J, leaving 4 bases between. This receptor was taken from a man aged 45 to 65 in good health and CMV-seronegative. The sample consisted of PBMCs. V and J are TRBV5-4 and TRBJ1-2, with D unclear. The CDR3 coding sequence is TGTGCCAGCAGCGCAGACTATGGCTACACCTTC. Translating gives CASSADYGYTF. Drawing the rest from reference TRBV5-4 and TRBJ1-2, the complete variable domain is ETGVTQSPTHLIKTRGQQVTLRCSSQSGHNTVSWYQQALGQGPQFIFQYYREEENGRGNFPPRFSGLQFPNYSSELNVNALELDDSALYLCASSADYGYTFGSGTRLTVV.